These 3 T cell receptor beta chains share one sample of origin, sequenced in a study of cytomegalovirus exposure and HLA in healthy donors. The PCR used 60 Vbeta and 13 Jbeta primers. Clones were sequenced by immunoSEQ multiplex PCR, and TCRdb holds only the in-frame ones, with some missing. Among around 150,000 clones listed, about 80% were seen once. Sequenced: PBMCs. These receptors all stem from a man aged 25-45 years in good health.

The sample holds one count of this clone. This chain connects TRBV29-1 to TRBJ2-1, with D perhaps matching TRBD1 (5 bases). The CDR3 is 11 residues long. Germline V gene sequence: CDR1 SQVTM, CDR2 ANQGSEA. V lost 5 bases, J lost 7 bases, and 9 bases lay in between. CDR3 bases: TGCAGCGTTCTTTACAGGAATGAGCAGTTCTTC. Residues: CSVLYRNEQFF.

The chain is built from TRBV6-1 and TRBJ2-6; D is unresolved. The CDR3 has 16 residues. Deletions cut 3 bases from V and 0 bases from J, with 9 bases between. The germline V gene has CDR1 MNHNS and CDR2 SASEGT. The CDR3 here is CASSESDSSGANVLTF. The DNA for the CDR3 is TGTGCCAGCAGTGAGAGCGATAGCTCTGGGGCCAACGTCCTGACTTTC.

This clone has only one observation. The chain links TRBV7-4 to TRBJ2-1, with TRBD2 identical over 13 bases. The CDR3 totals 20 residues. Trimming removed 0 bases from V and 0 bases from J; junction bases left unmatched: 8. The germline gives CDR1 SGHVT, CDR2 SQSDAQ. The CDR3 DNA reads TGTGCCAGCAGCTTAGCGCTCCTGACTAGCGGGAGGAGCTCCTACAATGAGCAGTTCTTC. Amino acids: CASSLALLTSGRSSYNEQFF. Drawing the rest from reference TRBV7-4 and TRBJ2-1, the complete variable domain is GAGVSQSPRYKVAKRGRDVALRCDSISGHVTLYWYRQTLGQGSEVLTYSQSDAQRDKSGRPSGRFSAERPERSVSTLKIQRTEQGDSAVYLCASSLALLTSGRSSYNEQFFGPGTRLTVL.